The 2 T cell receptor beta chains in this list originate from one sample, sequenced in a study of blood T cell repertoires in COVID-19. The data were produced by immunoSEQ multiplex PCR, yet TCRdb's version contains in-frame clones alone and is incomplete. The sample consists of a few hundred thousand clones, approximately 81% of them appearing once. The specimen sequenced was PBMCs or T cells enriched from blood (not recorded which). All receptors come from a middle-aged man who had recovered from COVID-19.

Comments on this clone: This CDR3 is also generated by other DNA sequences in the sample. The chain couples TRBV6-1 to TRBJ2-7; D call uncertain. Trimming pared 2 bases from V and 5 bases from J, leaving 4 bases between. CDR3 length equals 11 residues. CDR1 is MNHNS and CDR2 is SASEGT in the germline V gene. The CDR3 DNA is TGTGCCAGCAGTGAAACGGACGAGCAGTACTTC. Protein sequence: CASSETDEQYF.

In its sample, this clone was seen once. The CDR3 DNA reads TGTGCCAGCAGCTTATCAGGACTAGCGGAAATCTACGAGCAGTACTTC. It yields the protein CASSLSGLAEIYEQYF. The V call is TRBV7-2, the J call TRBJ2-7, with 10 positions matching TRBD2. The germline CDR1 and CDR2 sequences are SGHTA and FQGNSA. Unmatched junction bases numbered 7, after V lost 2 bases and J lost 3 bases. The CDR3 is made up of 16 amino acids.